Listed below are T cell receptor beta chains from one sample, sequenced in a study of spatial heterogeneity in lung cancer. Each CDR3 protein is one row after TCRdb ran MiXCR on the 5' RACE reads. The repertoire consists of about 80,000 distinct CDR3 sequences, with 8% occurring once and the leading ten covering 6.8%. The sequencing used PBMCs, collected at surgery. The receptors here all came from a male donor with early-stage non-small cell lung cancer. Each CDR3 is given with its conserved first and last residue. D genes are given only for firm matches. Clone size is not always given. Where it is, it says once, few, many or a class for expanded clones.

abundance | j_gene | v_gene | d_gene | CDR3nt | CDR3aa
many | TRBJ1-5 | TRBV7-2 | TRBD1 | TGTGCCAGTTCCCGACAGGGGGGTCAGCCCCAGCATTTT | CASSRQGGQPQHF
few | TRBJ2-3 | TRBV30 | NA | TGTGCCTGGAGTCAGACCCGATCTAGCACAGATACGCAGTATTTT | CAWSQTRSSTDTQYF
many | TRBJ1-2 | TRBV29-1 | NA | TGCAGCGTTCCCGAGGATGGCTACACCTTC | CSVPEDGYTF
many | TRBJ2-3 | TRBV27 | TRBD2 | TGTGCCAGCAGCTTGATGGAGGGAGGGCCAGGAGATACGCAGTATTTT | CASSLMEGGPGDTQYF
many | TRBJ2-2 | TRBV4-3 | TRBD1 | TGCGCCAGCAGTCTTACAGGGGGCGGCACCGGGGAGCTGTTTTTT | CASSLTGGGTGELFF
NA | TRBJ1-4 | TRBV11-2 | NA | TGTGCCAGCAGCTCACCTCGAATAGGAGGATTGTTTTTT | CASSSPRIGGLFF
NA | TRBJ1-1 | TRBV30 | NA | TGTGCCTGGGCTCACAGTAATAATGAAGCTTTCTTT | CAWAHSNNEAFF
few | TRBJ1-2 | TRBV6-1 | NA | TGTGCCAGCAGTCCAAAGGACAACTTCCTGACCTTC | CASSPKDNFLTF
many | TRBJ2-5 | TRBV12-5 | NA | TGTGCTAGTGGTTTGATCCTGGAGACCCAGTACTTC | CASGLILETQYF
many | TRBJ2-5 | TRBV11-2 | NA | TGTGCCAGCAGCCCACCCTACTCGGAGACCCAGTACTTC | CASSPPYSETQYF
many | TRBJ2-1 | TRBV12-3/TRBV12-4 | NA | TGTGCCAGCGGTGCGCAGGGACAATACAATGAGCAGTTCTTC | CASGAQGQYNEQFF
few | TRBJ1-1 | TRBV20-1 | TRBD1 | TGCAGTGCTAGGGACAGGGTGGTGAACACTGAAGCTTTCTTT | CSARDRVVNTEAFF
NA | TRBJ2-3 | TRBV7-8 | NA | TGTGCCAGCAGCCAGTGGGTAGTGGGAGAAAGAGCAGATACGCAGTATTTT | CASSQWVVGERADTQYF
many | TRBJ2-1 | TRBV29-1 | NA | TGCAGCGTTGGGGCGGACTCCTACAATGAGCAGTTCTTC | CSVGADSYNEQFF
NA | TRBJ1-4 | TRBV29-1 | NA | TGCAGCGGTCTTTGGGAAAAACTGTTTTTT | CSGLWEKLFF
few | TRBJ1-1 | TRBV7-8 | NA | TGTGCCAGCAGCCCCGTACATGGGACGATCACTGAAGCTTTCTTT | CASSPVHGTITEAFF
many | TRBJ2-1 | TRBV21-1 | NA | TGTGCCAGCAGCAAGGTAAAACTAGCGGGAGCTTTGGCTCTAAATGAGCAGTTCTTC | CASSKVKLAGALALNEQFF
NA | TRBJ2-3 | TRBV20-1 | NA | TGCAGTGGCGTGATAGTGAGGAGGAATACGCAGTATTTT | CSGVIVRRNTQYF
NA | TRBJ2-7 | TRBV3-1 | NA | TGTGCCAGCAGCCAACCCGGACACGGGTCGCACGAGCAGTACTTC | CASSQPGHGSHEQYF
NA | TRBJ1-4 | TRBV29-1 | NA | TGCAGCGTTGAAGCTACAGCCTTCTCTAATGAAAAACTGTTTTTT | CSVEATAFSNEKLFF
few | TRBJ1-1 | TRBV29-1 | NA | TGCAGCGTTGAAAGGAACGCAGCTTTCTTT | CSVERNAAFF
many | TRBJ2-1 | TRBV10-3 | TRBD2 | TGTGCCATCAGTGAGTTTCAGGCGGGAGAGGCTGAGCAGTTCTTC | CAISEFQAGEAEQFF
few | TRBJ2-5 | TRBV5-6 | NA | TGTGCCAGCAGCTTGGAGGGGGCGGGGCCCCAAGAGACCCAGTACTTC | CASSLEGAGPQETQYF
few | TRBJ1-5 | TRBV6-2/TRBV6-3 | TRBD1 | TGTGCCAGCAACCGACAGGGTGAAAATCAGCCCCAGCATTTT | CASNRQGENQPQHF
NA | TRBJ2-1 | TRBV19 | TRBD2 | TGTGCCAGTAGTATAACTAGCGGAGACAATGAGCAGTTCTTC | CASSITSGDNEQFF
few | TRBJ2-1 | TRBV30 | TRBD2 | TGTGCCTGGAGTCTAGCGGGAGTATCCTACAATGAGCAGTTCTTC | CAWSLAGVSYNEQFF
many | TRBJ1-6 | TRBV7-2 | NA | TGTGCCAGCAGCTTAGCGGGGCTACCCCTCCACTTT | CASSLAGLPLHF
many | TRBJ2-7 | TRBV25-1 | NA | TGTGCCAGCAGTGACCCTGGGGTTCGCGGATACGAGCAGTACTTC | CASSDPGVRGYEQYF
NA | TRBJ2-7 | TRBV10-2 | TRBD2 | TGCGCCAGCAGGGTAATAGCGGGCCCCTACGAGCAGTACTTC | CASRVIAGPYEQYF
many | TRBJ1-4 | TRBV5-1 | NA | TGCGCCAGCAGCTTGGGGAATGGGCCTGAAAAACTGTTTTTT | CASSLGNGPEKLFF
NA | TRBJ2-1 | TRBV10-3 | NA | TGTGCCATCAGTGATTGGTCCCTGCCTTTTGAGCAGTTCTTC | CAISDWSLPFEQFF
many | TRBJ2-2 | TRBV9 | NA | TGTGCCAGCAGCATCCGACAGGTCACCGGGGAGCTGTTTTTT | CASSIRQVTGELFF
NA | TRBJ1-1 | TRBV6-1 | NA | TGTGCCAGCAGCCCCCGGGGGGATTCCACTGAAGCTTTCTTT | CASSPRGDSTEAFF
many | TRBJ2-1 | TRBV20-1 | NA | TGCAGTGCTAGAGCCAGCGGTTATTACAATGAGCAGTTCTTC | CSARASGYYNEQFF
NA | TRBJ2-3 | TRBV6-6 | NA | TGTGCCAGCAGTTCTGACTTGTGGGATACGCAGTATTTT | CASSSDLWDTQYF
few | TRBJ1-1 | TRBV10-2 | NA | TGCGCCAGCAGCAGTGGTGCTGAAGCTTTCTTT | CASSSGAEAFF
many | TRBJ1-4 | TRBV4-3 | NA | TGCGCCAGCAGCTACAGCTATGGAGAAAAACTGTTTTTT | CASSYSYGEKLFF
many | TRBJ1-3 | TRBV29-1 | NA | TGCAGCGTTGGAGCCCAGGGAGGAAACACCATATATTTT | CSVGAQGGNTIYF
many | TRBJ1-4 | TRBV4-1 | TRBD1 | TGCGCCAACCGACACCCCGGGACAGAGTGTGAAAAACTGTTTTTT | CANRHPGTECEKLFF
many | TRBJ2-1 | TRBV9 | NA | TGTGCCAGCAGCCCCCAGGGGCGGAGTGGGAATGAGCAGTTCTTC | CASSPQGRSGNEQFF
many | TRBJ2-2 | TRBV29-1 | NA | TGCAGCGTTGGATACAGGTTGAACACCGGGGAGCTGTTTTTT | CSVGYRLNTGELFF
few | TRBJ1-2 | TRBV12-3/TRBV12-4 | NA | TGTGCCAGCAGTTTAGGCGGCGGAGGCTACACCTTC | CASSLGGGGYTF
few | TRBJ1-2 | TRBV5-1 | NA | TGCGCCAGCAGCTCGGGATTCTATGGCTACACCTTC | CASSSGFYGYTF
NA | TRBJ1-1 | TRBV5-1 | NA | TGCGCCAGCAGCTTGGTCCAGGGCTTGAACACTGAAGCTTTCTTT | CASSLVQGLNTEAFF
NA | TRBJ1-2 | TRBV7-2 | NA | TGTGCCAGCAGCTTACCCCCTCTCCTGGATGGCTACACCTTC | CASSLPPLLDGYTF
few | TRBJ2-3 | TRBV6-1 | NA | TGTGCCAGCAGTCCCTTGACGATTAGCACAGATACGCAGTATTTT | CASSPLTISTDTQYF